This T cell receptor (beta chain) was recovered during a study of cytomegalovirus exposure and HLA in healthy donors. Findings of the study overall: Roughly uniform depth of sequencing across donors was assumed in presence/absence analyses.

PCR employed 60 Vbeta and 13 Jbeta primers. In the authors' workflow: Later reanalysis found 60 million to 90 million unique TCR beta chains, 9 million to 12 million of them shared. Method: immunoSEQ multiplex PCR; TCRdb's copy keeps in-frame clones and lacks some. V and J calls and clone size are copied from that table; D and trimming were computed from the DNA. Of approximately 160,000 clones in the sample, about 63% are singletons; the top ten hold 2.8%. Worth noting for this clone: Its antigen is unknown.

CDR1 is MNHEY and CDR2 is SMNVEV in the germline V gene (reference sequence). This CDR3 has 13 residues. Trimming pared 7 bases from V and 2 bases from J, leaving 12 bases between. Material: PBMCs. This chain links TRBV27 with TRBJ2-7, with D perhaps matching TRBD2 (6 bases). The TCR comes from a woman aged 40 to 50 in good health and CMV-seropositive. CDR3: CASIGSPTYEQYF. As DNA, the CDR3 is TGTGCCAGCATCGGGAGCCCCACCTACGAGCAGTACTTC.